The clone carrying this T cell receptor (beta chain) was detected once. These data belong to a study of shared clonotypes between healthy human individuals. Clones were read by immunoSEQ multiplex PCR, and TCRdb kept only the in-frame ones, dropping some. The table includes roughly 680,000 clones, roughly two thirds detected once. V was pared by 4 bases and J by 8 bases, with 18 bases between. Germline V gene sequence: CDR1 SGDLS, CDR2 YYNGEE. The CDR3 has 15 residues. This sequence originates from a woman aged 25 to 39 in good health. The specimen was memory CD4+ T cells sorted from blood. Subset in this sample: CD45RA-negative fraction. The V and J genes are TRBV9 and TRBJ1-4, with D hard to call. The CDR3 sequence is CASSSRPGTGEKLFF. The CDR3 DNA is TGTGCCAGCAGCAGTAGACCGGGTACTGGGGAAAAACTGTTTTTT.